This T cell receptor (beta chain) was retrieved from a study of blood T cell repertoires in COVID-19. Looking at the study overall: Samples representing acute and convalescent COVID-19 were sourced from the United States, Italy and Spain. T cells, B-cell-depleted T cells, or PBMCs provided the cDNA or gDNA that served as material.

In germline, CDR1 is LNHDA, CDR2 SQIVND (reference sequence). The CDR3 runs 14 residues. V dropped 1 base and J dropped 6 bases, with 9 bases sitting between them. The table came from immunoSEQ multiplex PCR; TCRdb's copy has only in-frame clones and leaves some out. There are some 53,000 clones in the sample; about 90% occur only once, and over 2.5% lies in the top ten. Input material: peripheral blood. This TCR was recovered from a human donor in a cohort sampled during active COVID-19. V is TRBV19 and J is TRBJ2-2; TRBD2 might be the D (6 bases). This chain's CDR3 is CASSIATGAGELFF. CDR3 bases: TGTGCCAGTAGTATAGCGACGGGGGCCGGGGAGCTGTTTTTT.